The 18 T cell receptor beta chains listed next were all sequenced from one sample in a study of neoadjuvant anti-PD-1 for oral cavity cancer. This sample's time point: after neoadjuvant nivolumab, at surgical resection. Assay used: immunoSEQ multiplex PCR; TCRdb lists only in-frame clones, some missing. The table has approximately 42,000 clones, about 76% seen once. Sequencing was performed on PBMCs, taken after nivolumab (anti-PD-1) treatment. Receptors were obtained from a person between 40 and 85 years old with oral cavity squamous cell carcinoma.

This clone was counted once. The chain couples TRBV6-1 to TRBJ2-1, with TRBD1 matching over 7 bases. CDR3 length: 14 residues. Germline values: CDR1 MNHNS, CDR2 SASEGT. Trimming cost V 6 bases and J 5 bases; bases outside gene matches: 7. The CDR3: CASSWTGQNNEQFF. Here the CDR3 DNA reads TGTGCCAGCAGCTGGACAGGTCAAAACAATGAGCAGTTCTTC.

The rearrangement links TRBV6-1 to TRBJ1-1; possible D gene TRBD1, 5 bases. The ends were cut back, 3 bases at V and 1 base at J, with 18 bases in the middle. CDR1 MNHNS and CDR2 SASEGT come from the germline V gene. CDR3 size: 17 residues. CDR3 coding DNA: TGTGCCAGCAGTGACTACCTGGGGACGGTTGAGAACACTGAAGCTTTCTTT. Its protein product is CASSDYLGTVENTEAFF.

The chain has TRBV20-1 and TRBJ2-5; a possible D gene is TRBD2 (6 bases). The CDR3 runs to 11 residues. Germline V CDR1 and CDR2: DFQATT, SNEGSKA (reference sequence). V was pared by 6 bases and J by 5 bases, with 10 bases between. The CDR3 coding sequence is TGCAGTGCCGGGGCGGGGGAGACCCAGTACTTC. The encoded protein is CSAGAGETQYF.

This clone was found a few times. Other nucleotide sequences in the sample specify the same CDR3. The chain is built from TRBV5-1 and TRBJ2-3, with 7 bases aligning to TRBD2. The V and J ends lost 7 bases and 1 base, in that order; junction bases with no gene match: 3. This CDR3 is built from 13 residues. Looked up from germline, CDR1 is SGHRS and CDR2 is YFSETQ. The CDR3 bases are TGCGCCAGCTCCCGGGGGGGCACAGATACGCAGTATTTT. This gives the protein CASSRGGTDTQYF.

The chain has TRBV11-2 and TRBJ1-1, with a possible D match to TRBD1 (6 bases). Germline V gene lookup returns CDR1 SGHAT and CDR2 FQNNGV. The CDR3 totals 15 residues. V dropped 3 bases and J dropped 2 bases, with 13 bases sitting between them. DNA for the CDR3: TGTGCCAGCAGCTTCGGCGGACAGAGTAACACTGAAGCTTTCTTT. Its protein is CASSFGGQSNTEAFF.

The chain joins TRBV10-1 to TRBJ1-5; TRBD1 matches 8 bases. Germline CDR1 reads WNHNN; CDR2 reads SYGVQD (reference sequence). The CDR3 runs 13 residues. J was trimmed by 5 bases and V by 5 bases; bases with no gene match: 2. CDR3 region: CASSSGGDQPQHF. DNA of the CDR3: TGCGCCAGCAGTTCAGGGGGCGATCAGCCCCAGCATTTT.

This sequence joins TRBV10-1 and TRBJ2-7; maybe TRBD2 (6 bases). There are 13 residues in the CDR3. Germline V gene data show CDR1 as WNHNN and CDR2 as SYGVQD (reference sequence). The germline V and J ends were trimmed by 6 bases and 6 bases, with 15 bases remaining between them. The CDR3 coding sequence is TGCGCCAGCAGGGGGACTCTTCAAGGCGAGCAGTACTTC. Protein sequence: CASRGTLQGEQYF.

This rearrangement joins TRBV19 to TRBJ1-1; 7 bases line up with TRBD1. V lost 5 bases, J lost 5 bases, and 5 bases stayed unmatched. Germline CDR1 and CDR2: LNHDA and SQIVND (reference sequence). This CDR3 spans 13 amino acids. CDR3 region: CASSARGGTEAFF. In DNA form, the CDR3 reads TGTGCCAGTAGTGCCAGGGGGGGAACTGAAGCTTTCTTT.

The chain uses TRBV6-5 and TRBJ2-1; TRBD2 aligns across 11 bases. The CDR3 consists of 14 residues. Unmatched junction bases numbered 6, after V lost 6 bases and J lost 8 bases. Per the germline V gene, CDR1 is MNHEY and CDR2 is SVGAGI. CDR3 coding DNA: TGTGCCAGCAGAAATCTAGCGGGGGGCCATGAGCAGTTCTTC. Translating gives CASRNLAGGHEQFF.

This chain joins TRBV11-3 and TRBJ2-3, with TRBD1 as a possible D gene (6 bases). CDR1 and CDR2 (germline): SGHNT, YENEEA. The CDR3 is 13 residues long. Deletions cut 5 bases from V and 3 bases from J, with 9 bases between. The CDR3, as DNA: TGTGCCAGCAGCCCCACAGGGACAGATACGCAGTATTTT. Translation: CASSPTGTDTQYF.

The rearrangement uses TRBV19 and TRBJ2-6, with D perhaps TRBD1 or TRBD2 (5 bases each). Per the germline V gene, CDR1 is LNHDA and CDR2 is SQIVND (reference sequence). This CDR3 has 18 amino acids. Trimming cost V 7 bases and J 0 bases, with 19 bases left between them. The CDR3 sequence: CASIAGRGASSGANVLTF. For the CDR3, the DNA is TGTGCCAGTATCGCTGGTAGGGGAGCCTCCTCTGGGGCCAACGTCCTGACTTTC.

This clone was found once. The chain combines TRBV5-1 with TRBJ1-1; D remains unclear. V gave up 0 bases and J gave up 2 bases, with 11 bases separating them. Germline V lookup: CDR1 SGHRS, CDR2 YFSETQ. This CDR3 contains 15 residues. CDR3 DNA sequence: TGCGCCAGCAGCTTGGGTAGAGAAATAAACACTGAAGCTTTCTTT. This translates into CASSLGREINTEAFF.

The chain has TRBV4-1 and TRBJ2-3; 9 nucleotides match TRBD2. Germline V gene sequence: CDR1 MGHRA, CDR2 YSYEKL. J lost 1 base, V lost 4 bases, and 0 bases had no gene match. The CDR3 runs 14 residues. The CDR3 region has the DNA TGCGCCAGCAGCCGACTAGCGGGCACAGATACGCAGTATTTT. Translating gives CASSRLAGTDTQYF.

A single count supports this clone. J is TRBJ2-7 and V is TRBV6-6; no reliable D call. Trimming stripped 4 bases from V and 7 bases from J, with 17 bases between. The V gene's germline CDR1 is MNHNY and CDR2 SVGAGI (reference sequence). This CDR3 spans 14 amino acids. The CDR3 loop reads CASSSLPREGEQYF. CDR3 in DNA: TGTGCCAGCAGTTCCCTTCCTAGGGAAGGGGAGCAGTACTTC.

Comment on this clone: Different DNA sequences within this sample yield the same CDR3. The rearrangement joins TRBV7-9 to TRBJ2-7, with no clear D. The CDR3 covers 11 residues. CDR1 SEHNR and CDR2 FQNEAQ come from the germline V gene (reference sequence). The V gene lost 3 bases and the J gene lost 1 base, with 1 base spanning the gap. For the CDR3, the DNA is TGTGCCAGCAGCTTTTCCTACGAGCAGTACTTC. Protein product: CASSFSYEQYF.

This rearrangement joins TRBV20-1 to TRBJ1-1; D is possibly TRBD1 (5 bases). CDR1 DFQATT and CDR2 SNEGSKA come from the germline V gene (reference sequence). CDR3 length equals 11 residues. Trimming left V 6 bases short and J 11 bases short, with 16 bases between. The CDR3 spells CSAAGTPGAFF. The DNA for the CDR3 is TGCAGTGCCGCGGGGACTCCGGGGGCTTTCTTT.

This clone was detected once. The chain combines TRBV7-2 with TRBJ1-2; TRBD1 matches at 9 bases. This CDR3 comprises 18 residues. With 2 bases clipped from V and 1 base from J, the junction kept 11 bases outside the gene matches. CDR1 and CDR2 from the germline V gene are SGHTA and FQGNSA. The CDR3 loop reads CASSLRHGPGQGNYGYTF. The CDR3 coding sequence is TGTGCCAGCAGCTTACGACATGGCCCGGGACAGGGTAACTATGGCTACACCTTC.

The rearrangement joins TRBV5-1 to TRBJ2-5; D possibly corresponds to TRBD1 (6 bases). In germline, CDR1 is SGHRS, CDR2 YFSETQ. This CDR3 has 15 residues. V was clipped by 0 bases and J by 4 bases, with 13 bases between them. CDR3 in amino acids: CASSLVPDRPETQYF. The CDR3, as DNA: TGCGCCAGCAGCTTGGTGCCGGACAGACCAGAGACCCAGTACTTC.